The present TCR beta chain was sequenced within a study of cytomegalovirus exposure and HLA in healthy donors. As regards this clone: Its specificity is not known.

Study results and caveats: Investigators reported 150 to 200 TCR beta chains as tied to cytomegalovirus. There were some V segments, including TRBV6-2 and TRBV6-3, excluded as indistinguishable.

Deletions cut 4 bases from V and 4 bases from J, with 6 bases between. The germline V gene encodes CDR1 SEHNR and CDR2 FQNEAQ (reference sequence). This CDR3 has 12 residues. The PCR ran on 60 Vbeta and 13 Jbeta primers. Produced via immunoSEQ multiplex PCR; TCRdb's table is partial and in-frame only. Of approximately 130,000 clones detected, approximately 60% appear once; the ten largest clones hold less than 2.5%. The chain uses TRBV7-9 and TRBJ2-3; no clear D gene. The TCR originated in a woman between 40 and 55 years old in good health and CMV-seronegative. Sequencing was performed on PBMCs. CDR3 loop: CASSSSSDTQYF. The DNA for the CDR3 is TGTGCCAGCAGCTCCTCCTCAGATACGCAGTATTTT. Variable domain in full (rest from reference TRBV7-9 and TRBJ2-3): DTGVSQNPRHKITKRGQNVTFRCDPISEHNRLYWYRQTLGQGPEFLTYFQNEAQLEKSRLLSDRFSAERPKGSFSTLEIQRTEQGDSAMYLCASSSSSDTQYFGPGTRLTVL.